This is a list of T cell receptor beta chains from one sample in a study of CD8 T cells in ankylosing spondylitis. In TCRdb, the 5' RACE reads were re-called with MiXCR into one record per CDR3 protein. Of some 200,000 distinct CDR3 sequences in the sample, about 7% are singletons; the top ten hold approximately 15%. The sample taken for sequencing was blood, either unsorted or a sorted T cell fraction (not recorded which). These receptor sequences come from a male donor with ankylosing spondylitis. CDR3s include the opening cysteine and the closing phenylalanine or tryptophan. A D gene is named only where the DNA matches it firmly. The size entry is marked missing in some rows and otherwise reads once, few, many or a size class.

>NA|TRBJ1-6|TRBV27|many
CASSSGLDTLHF
TGTGCCAGCAGTTCCGGTTTAGACACCCTCCACTTT
>TRBD2|TRBJ2-3|TRBV14|few
CASSPGLAGFTDTQYF
TGTGCCAGCAGCCCTGGACTAGCGGGATTCACAGATACGCAGTATTTT
>NA|TRBJ2-7|TRBV29-1|many
CSVVNYEQYF
TGCAGCGTTGTAAACTACGAGCAGTACTTC
>TRBD2|TRBJ2-2|TRBV6-2/TRBV6-3|NA
CASTPLGLLQGELFF
TGTGCCAGCACCCCCTTGGGACTACTCCAGGGGGAGCTGTTTTTT
>TRBD1|TRBJ1-1|TRBV4-3|many
CASSQGRQGGMNTEAFF
TGCGCCAGCAGCCAAGGAAGACAGGGGGGGATGAACACTGAAGCTTTCTTT
>NA|TRBJ1-5|TRBV6-5|few
CASSYSSQGNQPQHF
TGTGCCAGCAGTTACTCGAGTCAGGGGAATCAGCCCCAGCATTTT
>NA|TRBJ2-3|TRBV27|many
CASSFVGGRDTQYF
TGTGCCAGCAGTTTTGTAGGAGGGAGAGATACGCAGTATTTT
>TRBD1|TRBJ1-5|TRBV27|few
CASSLSPRGQAFSQHF
TGTGCCAGCAGTTTATCTCCGAGAGGACAGGCCTTCTCCCAGCATTTT
>TRBD2|TRBJ2-1|TRBV4-2|few
CASSHPPPGTSGSNSYNEQFF
TGTGCCAGCAGCCACCCCCCTCCGGGGACTAGCGGGAGTAACTCCTACAATGAGCAGTTCTTC
>NA|TRBJ2-4|TRBV20-1|many
CSARWNIQYF
TGCAGTGCTAGGTGGAACATTCAGTACTTC
>NA|TRBJ1-4|TRBV6-6|many
CASIPGNGEKLFF
TGTGCCAGCATCCCGGGTAACGGGGAAAAACTGTTTTTT
>TRBD1|TRBJ2-7|TRBV6-5|many
CASSYGTGGENEQYF
TGTGCCAGCAGTTACGGGACAGGGGGCGAGAACGAGCAGTACTTC
>TRBD1|TRBJ2-2|TRBV29-1|many
CSVATGTGELFF
TGCAGCGTCGCGACAGGGACCGGGGAGCTGTTTTTT
>TRBD2|TRBJ2-1|TRBV11-2|few
CASSLPLAGVSYNEQFF
TGTGCCAGCAGCTTACCTCTAGCGGGGGTCTCCTACAATGAGCAGTTCTTC
>NA|TRBJ2-7|TRBV14|NA
CASSQGWVSSYEQYF
TGTGCCAGCAGCCAAGGATGGGTGAGCTCCTACGAGCAGTACTTC
>NA|TRBJ1-1|TRBV4-2|many
CASSPSRGAAFF
TGTGCCAGCAGCCCTTCTCGGGGTGCAGCTTTCTTT
>NA|TRBJ2-7|TRBV4-2|few
CASSQRAGNEQYF
TGTGCCAGCTCTCAGAGGGCAGGGAACGAGCAGTACTTC
>NA|TRBJ1-3|TRBV28|many
CASSFSRGGGNTIYF
TGTGCCAGCAGTTTTTCCCGGGGAGGGGGAAACACCATATATTTT
>NA|TRBJ2-5|TRBV4-3|few
CASSRLLRDEETQYF
TGCGCCAGCAGCCGTCTACTTCGGGATGAAGAGACCCAGTACTTC
>NA|TRBJ2-1|TRBV20-1|NA
CSAGVPIEQFF
TGCAGTGCCGGAGTCCCCATTGAGCAGTTCTTC
>NA|TRBJ2-7|TRBV7-2|many
CASSLELGLSYEQYF
TGTGCCAGCAGCTTAGAGTTGGGACTGTCCTACGAGCAGTACTTC
>NA|TRBJ2-2|TRBV2|NA
CASNLAASQNTGELFF
TGTGCCAGCAACCTTGCGGCGTCCCAGAACACCGGGGAGCTGTTTTTT
>NA|TRBJ1-1|TRBV6-1|many
CASKPRRGKGNTEAFF
TGTGCCAGCAAACCTCGTCGGGGGAAGGGGAACACTGAAGCTTTCTTT
>TRBD1|TRBJ1-1|TRBV5-6|many
CASSIGTGGAEAFF
TGTGCCAGCAGCATTGGGACAGGGGGTGCTGAAGCTTTCTTT
>NA|TRBJ2-3|TRBV12-3/TRBV12-4|few
CASSWVGGSTDTQYF
TGTGCCAGCAGTTGGGTTGGCGGTAGCACAGATACGCAGTATTTT
>NA|TRBJ2-5|TRBV28|many
CASSYGGPSAQETQYF
TGTGCCAGCAGTTACGGGGGTCCTAGCGCCCAAGAGACCCAGTACTTC
>NA|TRBJ1-1|TRBV12-3/TRBV12-4|NA
CASSLSAGGGKTEAFF
TGTGCCAGCAGTTTAAGCGCGGGTGGCGGAAAAACTGAAGCTTTCTTT
>NA|TRBJ2-7|TRBV27|many
CASSRGTAAHEQYF
TGTGCCAGCAGCCGCGGGACTGCCGCCCACGAGCAGTACTTC
>NA|TRBJ1-2|TRBV19|many
CASSEDRSYGYTF
TGTGCCAGTAGTGAGGACAGATCCTATGGCTACACCTTC
>NA|TRBJ2-2|TRBV4-1|many
CASSPRGVLTGELFF
TGCGCCAGCAGCCCCAGAGGGGTATTGACCGGGGAGCTGTTTTTT
>NA|TRBJ2-3|TRBV7-9|many
CASSLRTGGDTQYF
TGTGCCAGCAGCTTAAGGACTGGGGGAGATACGCAGTATTTT
>NA|TRBJ1-1|TRBV4-1|many
CASSETRNSDSEAFF
TGCGCCAGCAGCGAAACCCGCAACTCGGACAGCGAAGCTTTCTTT
>NA|TRBJ2-7|TRBV7-9|NA
CASSLSEDYEQYF
TGTGCCAGCAGCTTATCGGAAGATTACGAGCAGTACTTC
>NA|TRBJ2-7|TRBV4-2|many
CASSQLGSNRYEQYF
TGTGCCAGCAGCCAACTGGGCAGTAATCGTTACGAGCAGTACTTC
>NA|TRBJ2-3|TRBV7-2|many
CASSLASGLTDTQYF
TGTGCCAGCAGCTTAGCTAGCGGCCTCACAGATACGCAGTATTTT
>NA|TRBJ2-7|TRBV4-3|many
CASSQDAGQWIYEQYF
TGCGCCAGCAGCCAAGATGCGGGCCAGTGGATCTACGAGCAGTACTTC
>NA|TRBJ2-5|TRBV18|many
CASSPSRLVQETQYF
TGTGCCAGCTCTCCCTCTCGACTAGTACAAGAGACCCAGTACTTC
>TRBD2|TRBJ2-3|TRBV27|many
CASSLPSGGTDTQYF
TGTGCCAGCAGTCTACCTAGCGGAGGCACAGATACGCAGTATTTT
>NA|TRBJ2-1|TRBV7-2|many
CASSFWTPGGEQFF
TGTGCCAGCAGCTTCTGGACCCCTGGGGGTGAGCAGTTCTTC
>NA|TRBJ1-5|TRBV7-9|many
CASSLDEGVLGNQPQHF
TGTGCCAGCAGCTTAGATGAAGGGGTCCTCGGCAATCAGCCCCAGCATTTT
>TRBD2|TRBJ2-1|TRBV6-1|many
CASSESGGEQFF
TGTGCCAGCAGTGAAAGCGGGGGGGAGCAGTTCTTC
>NA|TRBJ2-7|TRBV6-1|few
CASTYNGGAYEQYF
TGTGCCAGCACCTATAACGGTGGGGCCTACGAGCAGTACTTC
>NA|TRBJ2-7|TRBV20-1|many
CSGGDLVTYEQYF
TGCAGTGGGGGGGACCTAGTCACCTACGAGCAGTACTTC
>TRBD1|TRBJ1-2|TRBV15|many
CATSRDSGTVYGYTF
TGTGCCACCAGCAGGGACTCAGGGACAGTCTATGGCTACACCTTC
>NA|TRBJ1-1|TRBV13|many
CASSFGERRTEAFF
TGTGCCAGCAGCTTCGGGGAAAGAAGGACTGAAGCTTTCTTT
>TRBD1|TRBJ1-2|TRBV10-3|many
CAISKPDRVIYGYTF
TGTGCCATCAGCAAGCCGGACAGGGTGATCTATGGCTACACCTTC